This TCR beta chain was retrieved from a study of blood T cells in healthy people across ages. Study results and caveats: A roughly linear fall in TCR beta diversity per million T cells was seen with increasing age. No conclusive comparison of naive versus antigen-experienced cells was possible with unsorted PBMCs.

This clonotype turned up a few times. No antigen is known for it. Combining a sample-barcoded 5' primer with a J-beta primer mix, a second PCR ran for about 7 to 11 cycles. TCRdb fed the 5' RACE reads into MiXCR, producing one record per CDR3 protein. In the table there are more than 650,000 distinct CDR3 sequences, 20% to 30% of which are singletons. This same sample was also part of a study on T cells of mothers and their children. That report adds: Samples were obtained from three healthy Caucasian mothers and their six children. Not a single persistent microchimeric T cell clone was detected.

The sequence derives from a boy between 10 and 17 years old in good health. Material: blood.

CDR3 sequence reads: CASSSPGLPVEQYF. The CDR3 DNA is TGTGCCAGCAGCTCCCCGGGACTACCCGTGGAGCAGTACTTC. The chain carries TRBV11-2 and TRBJ2-7; 7 nucleotides agree with TRBD2. Germline loops: CDR1 SGHAT, CDR2 FQNNGV. The V segment lost 4 bases and the J segment 7 bases; nucleotides outside the gene matches: 10. CDR3 size: 14 residues.